A single sample gave rise to the 27 T cell receptor beta chains below, sequenced in a study of response to subunit inactivated influenza vaccine. TCRdb recomputed calls from the RT-PCR reads with MiXCR, one row per CDR3 protein. The sample contains 650,000 to 800,000 distinct CDR3 sequences, roughly 14% of which appear only once. The sample was PBMCs from blood, taken 14 to 15 days before vaccination. The receptors originated from a man aged 45-65 years who received an inactivated influenza vaccine.

This clonotype was recorded many times. The chain combines TRBV27 with TRBJ2-1, with 9 bases aligning to TRBD2. This CDR3 is 18 amino acids long. Germline V CDR1 and CDR2: MNHEY, SMNVEV (reference sequence). V lost 2 bases and J lost 2; bases outside the gene matches: 10. The CDR3 DNA sequence: TGTGCCAGCAGTTTACTGGGACTAGCACGAATCGCCTACAATGAGCAGTTCTTC. It yields the protein CASSLLGLARIAYNEQFF.

This clonotype was seen a handful of times. The chain combines TRBV9 with TRBJ2-1, with TRBD1 as a possible D gene (5 bases). Looked up from germline, CDR1 is SGDLS and CDR2 is YYNGEE. V lost 3 bases to trimming and J lost 3 bases, with 16 bases between them. The CDR3 contains 16 residues. CDR3 in amino acids: CASSGPSRGLYNEQFF. CDR3 DNA sequence: TGTGCCAGCAGCGGACCCTCTAGGGGTCTCTACAATGAGCAGTTCTTC.

Only a few counts were recorded for this clonotype. V and J are TRBV7-9 and TRBJ2-6; D gene uncertain. V dropped 7 bases and J dropped 4 bases, with 8 bases sitting between them. The V gene's germline CDR1 is SEHNR and CDR2 FQNEAQ (reference sequence). The CDR3 covers 13 residues. CDR3 sequence: CASISAGANVLTF. As DNA, the CDR3 is TGTGCCAGCATCTCAGCGGGGGCCAACGTCCTGACTTTC.

This clonotype was picked up a small number of times. This chain connects TRBV6-2 or TRBV6-3 to TRBJ2-7; D might be TRBD1 or TRBD2, each matching 5 bases. CDR3 length: 16 residues. Trimming pared 6 bases from V and 2 bases from J, leaving 20 bases between. CDR1 and CDR2 (germline): MNHEY, SVGEGT. For the CDR3, the DNA is TGTGCCAGCAGCCAACCCCGGGACGGTGGGACCTACGAGCAGTACTTC. This codes for CASSQPRDGGTYEQYF.

The V gene is TRBV7-2, the J gene TRBJ2-3; TRBD2 might be the D (5 bases). The germline gives CDR1 SGHTA, CDR2 FQGNSA. CDR3 length equals 17 residues. Between the trimmed V and J ends, which lost 0 bases and 1 base, there was a span of 14 bases. CDR3 residues: CASSLARRFTGTDTQYF. In DNA form, the CDR3 reads TGTGCCAGCAGCTTAGCGCGGAGGTTCACAGGCACAGATACGCAGTATTTT.

In its sample, this clonotype was seen many times. This chain connects TRBV12-3 or TRBV12-4 to TRBJ1-2; D is perhaps TRBD1 (5 bases). V was trimmed by 0 bases and J by 4 bases, leaving 12 bases between them. This CDR3 has 15 residues. The CDR3 reads CASSLASRGLYGYTF. In DNA form, the CDR3 reads TGTGCCAGCAGTTTAGCTTCACGGGGCCTCTATGGCTACACCTTC.

This clonotype was picked up many times. V and J are TRBV4-2 and TRBJ2-1, with 8 nucleotides matching TRBD1. Trimming at V came to 0 bases and at J to 3 bases, leaving 4 bases not matched to a gene. This CDR3 has 16 residues. CDR1 is LGHNA and CDR2 is YNFKEQ in the germline V gene. The CDR3 DNA sequence: TGTGCCAGCAGCCAAGACCAGGACAGGGACTACAATGAGCAGTTCTTC. It yields the protein CASSQDQDRDYNEQFF.

The rearrangement joins TRBV14 to TRBJ2-3, with TRBD2 identical over 13 bases. Per germline, CDR1 SGHDN and CDR2 FVKESK. The CDR3 loop spans 19 amino acids. J was trimmed by 6 bases and V by 4 bases; bases with no gene match: 16. The DNA for the CDR3 is TGTGCCAGCAGCCCCATTGGAGGGACTAGCGGGACCTACGCCGATACGCAGTATTTT. The encoded protein is CASSPIGGTSGTYADTQYF.

The V gene is TRBV29-1, the J gene TRBJ2-7; 10 bases are shared with TRBD2. Losses at the gene ends were 4 bases for V and 0 bases for J; bases not matched to a gene: 9. The CDR3 extends over 16 amino acids. The germline V gene has CDR1 SQVTM and CDR2 ANQGSEA. CDR3 in amino acids: CSVGTSGIGGSYEQYF. Here the CDR3 DNA reads TGCAGCGTTGGTACTAGCGGGATAGGGGGCTCCTACGAGCAGTACTTC.

This clonotype was picked up many times. The J gene is TRBJ2-7, the V gene TRBV5-1; no clear D. This CDR3 contains 16 residues. Trimming stripped 4 bases from V and 4 bases from J, with 21 bases between. The germline CDR1 and CDR2 sequences are SGHRS and YFSETQ. The CDR3 protein is CASSRRASAKNYEQYF. CDR3 DNA sequence: TGCGCCAGCAGCCGCCGGGCGTCAGCAAAGAATTACGAGCAGTACTTC.

The J gene is TRBJ2-2, the V gene TRBV6-4; D not certain. V was cut by 4 bases and J by 7 bases, with 7 bases left in between. Per the germline V gene, CDR1 is MRHNA and CDR2 is SNTAGT. The CDR3 covers 12 residues. This CDR3 reads CASSAIGGELFF. CDR3 nucleotide sequence: TGTGCCAGCAGTGCGATTGGCGGGGAGCTGTTTTTT.

The chain joins TRBV30 to TRBJ1-5; no definite D call. Trimming removed 0 bases from V and 1 base from J, with 4 bases in between. CDR3 length equals 13 residues. Germline V lookup: CDR1 GTSNPN, CDR2 SVGIG (reference sequence). The CDR3 DNA reads TGTGCCTGGAGTGTACAGAGCAATCAGCCCCAGCATTTT. Its translation is CAWSVQSNQPQHF.

This clonotype turned up a few times. The CDR3 DNA is TGCAGTGCCGTAGGGCAGGGGGCGGGCTACGAGCAGTACTTC. This codes for CSAVGQGAGYEQYF. The chain recombines TRBV20-1 with TRBJ2-7; 8 positions match TRBD1. The V segment lost 6 bases and the J segment 3 bases; nucleotides outside the gene matches: 10. CDR3 length equals 14 residues. Germline CDR1 and CDR2: DFQATT and SNEGSKA (reference sequence).

The chain recombines TRBV4-3 with TRBJ1-4; D is possibly TRBD1 (6 bases). The CDR3 length is 13 residues. V lost 6 bases, J lost 3 bases, and 8 bases lay in between. CDR1 is LGHNA, CDR2 YSLEER, per germline. The CDR3 DNA reads TGCGCCAGCAGGCGGACAGCTAATGAAAAACTGTTTTTT. It encodes CASRRTANEKLFF.

This clonotype was seen a few times. The chain combines TRBV27 with TRBJ2-1; D might be TRBD2 (6 bases). Germline CDR1 MNHEY, CDR2 SMNVEV (reference sequence). The CDR3 totals 16 residues. The V end lost 5 bases, the J end lost 2 bases, and 16 bases lay between the germline ends. DNA for the CDR3: TGTGCCAGCAGTAAGATTAGCGGATTGACCTACAATGAGCAGTTCTTC. Its translation is CASSKISGLTYNEQFF.

This clonotype was seen only a few times. The rearrangement joins TRBV29-1 to TRBJ2-1; D might be TRBD1 or TRBD2, each matching 5 bases. With 4 bases removed from V and 9 bases from J, the gap between germline ends came to 19 bases. The CDR3 is 14 residues long. Germline values: CDR1 SQVTM, CDR2 ANQGSEA. The CDR3 spells CSVALGPLTAEQFF. In DNA form, the CDR3 reads TGCAGCGTTGCCCTGGGACCGTTGACGGCTGAGCAGTTCTTC.

This clonotype has more than one count but fewer than ten. The chain recombines TRBV7-2 with TRBJ1-2; D is unclear. The CDR3 has 12 residues. Trimming shortened V by 1 base and J by 7 bases, and 7 bases separated the two germline ends. Germline values: CDR1 SGHTA, CDR2 FQGNSA. CDR3 region: CASSLVFSGYTF. The DNA for the CDR3 is TGTGCCAGCAGCTTAGTATTTAGTGGCTACACCTTC.

This clonotype was observed a handful of times. V is TRBV19 and J is TRBJ2-1; 8 bases map to TRBD2. Germline assignment: CDR1 LNHDA and CDR2 SQIVND (reference sequence). Trimming took 3 bases from V and 16 from J; bases not matched to a gene: 5. The CDR3 is made up of 11 amino acids. Here the CDR3 reads CASSIGTRAFF. The CDR3 DNA is TGTGCCAGTAGTATCGGGACTAGAGCATTCTTC. Full variable domain (outside the CDR3, taken from reference TRBV19 and TRBJ2-1): DGGITQSPKYLFRKEGQNVTLSCEQNLNHDAMYWYRQDPGQGLRLIYYSQIVNDFQKGDIAEGYSVSREKKESFPLTVTSAQKNPTAFYLCASSIGTRAFFGPGTRLTVL.

The chain recombines TRBV18 with TRBJ2-7; 8 bases map to TRBD1. Germline V lookup: CDR1 KGHSH, CDR2 LQKENI. The CDR3 length is 12 residues. With V trimmed by 8 bases and J by 5 bases, 5 bases remained unmatched. The CDR3 sequence: CASTRQGNEQYF. The CDR3 coding sequence is TGTGCCAGCACCCGACAGGGGAACGAGCAGTACTTC.

This clonotype was detected many times. The rearrangement uses TRBV7-9 and TRBJ2-1; D is unclear. The V gene lost 8 bases and the J gene lost 7 bases, with 9 bases spanning the gap. CDR3 length: 11 amino acids. Germline lookup yields CDR1 SEHNR and CDR2 FQNEAQ (reference sequence). The CDR3 sequence: CASRMVNEQFF. For the CDR3, the DNA is TGTGCCAGCCGCATGGTGAATGAGCAGTTCTTC.

The sample holds a few counts of this clonotype. The chain combines TRBV7-3 with TRBJ2-3, with 8 bases lining up with TRBD1. The trim removed 5 bases at V and 3 bases at J, leaving 7 bases unmatched. Germline V CDR1 and CDR2: SGHTA, FQGTGA. The length of the CDR3 is 15 residues. The CDR3: CASSPGQGLTDTQYF. CDR3 coding DNA: TGTGCCAGCAGCCCCGGACAGGGTTTGACAGATACGCAGTATTTT.

The gene calls are TRBV20-1 and TRBJ2-3, with 8 bases fitting TRBD1. Germline V lookup: CDR1 DFQATT, CDR2 SNEGSKA (reference sequence). This CDR3 region has 14 residues. V gave up 8 bases and J gave up 0 bases; unmatched junction bases: 7. The CDR3 reads CSTPTGASTDTQYF. The CDR3 nucleotides are TGCAGTACTCCGACAGGGGCTAGCACAGATACGCAGTATTTT.

About this clonotype: No conserved phenylalanine or tryptophan ends this CDR3, so it is likely a read error. V and J are TRBV30 and TRBJ2-1; D is unclear. Trimming left V 0 bases short and J 7 bases short, with 4 bases between. The CDR3 totals 11 residues. Germline V CDR1 and CDR2: GTSNPN, SVGIG (reference sequence). Written as DNA, the CDR3 is TGTGCCTGGAGTGTACTGAATGAGCAGTTCTTG. Its protein product is CAWSVLNEQFL.

There are a few counts of this clonotype. The gene calls are TRBV6-2 or TRBV6-3 and TRBJ1-1; D remains unclear. The CDR3 has 11 residues. V was clipped by 2 bases and J by 7 bases, with 5 bases between them. Germline values: CDR1 MNHEY, CDR2 SVGEGT. Here the CDR3 DNA reads TGTGCCAGCAGTTACAGGGATGAAGCTTTCTTT. Amino acid sequence: CASSYRDEAFF.

This clonotype has a handful of counts. The chain has TRBV12-3 or TRBV12-4 and TRBJ2-2; 13 bases fit TRBD2. J was trimmed by 7 bases and V by 5 bases; bases with no gene match: 4. The CDR3 spans 15 residues. The CDR3 sequence is CASSRTSGSIGELFF. The CDR3 nucleotides are TGTGCCAGCAGTCGGACTAGCGGGAGTATCGGGGAGCTGTTTTTT.

A few counts support this clonotype. V usage is TRBV5-1 and J usage is TRBJ2-2; TRBD1 might be the D (6 bases). The germline CDR1 and CDR2 sequences are SGHRS and YFSETQ. V lost 4 bases and J 4 bases, leaving 20 bases between the germline ends. This CDR3 spans 17 amino acids. This CDR3 is CASSLQGVAGSTGELFF. In nucleotides, the CDR3 is TGCGCCAGCAGCCTACAGGGTGTAGCAGGCTCCACCGGGGAGCTGTTTTTT.

The V call is TRBV5-6, the J call TRBJ2-7; D may be TRBD2 (6 bases). CDR1 and CDR2 from the germline V gene are SGHDT and YYEEEE. The V end was cut by 0 bases, the J end by 9 bases, with 10 bases between. This CDR3 has 12 residues. In DNA form, the CDR3 reads TGTGCCAGCAGCTTGGGGGGGGACGGGCAGTACTTC. Encoded protein: CASSLGGDGQYF. Variable domain in full (rest from reference TRBV5-6 and TRBJ2-7): DAGVTQSPTHLIKTRGQQVTLRCSPKSGHDTVSWYQQALGQGPQFIFQYYEEEERQRGNFPDRFSGHQFPNYSSELNVNALLLGDSALYLCASSLGGDGQYFGPGTRLTVT.